This T cell receptor beta chain is drawn from a study of blood T cell repertoires in COVID-19 (TCRdb year 2020). Regarding the research as a whole: Collaborator samples came from the United States, Italy and Spain and covered acute and convalescent phases of COVID-19. Samples were obtained from the ongoing ImmuneRACE study (first 160 participants) and from over 1,000 subjects provided by 6 global collaborators. The prospective study material was composed of cDNA or gDNA derived from T cells, B-cell-depleted T cells, or PBMCs. Sample metadata almost always included a de-identified subject ID, COVID-19 status, age in years and sex. The repertoires were made available in a free public database intended to serve as a resource for research on the immune response to SARS-CoV-2. Where available, HLA class I and class II types were taken from metadata supplied by the sample provider and were not determined by assay-based typing. Deeply sampled blood TCRbeta repertoires from subjects exposed to, actively infected with, or recovered from COVID-19 were included in the dataset.

Turning to this clone: What this receptor recognizes is not known. Base qualities are not provided; no much larger clone lies one nucleotide away.

TCRbeta CDR3 regions were amplified from genomic DNA by means of the immunoSEQ Assay, a bias-controlled multiplex PCR. Per the original workflow: The number of nucleated cells in each sample was estimated by amplification of reference gene primers within the assay. Sequence reads were collapsed and filtered to measure the absolute abundance of every unique TCRbeta CDR3 rearrangement. For each sample, productive Simpson clonality was calculated by taking the square root of Simpson's diversity index across productive rearrangements. Here the immuneACCESS table is served through TCRdb, limited to in-frame sequences with V and J called. Missing clones are a known gap in these copies; in checked studies unresolved V genes cover under half, and the rest lacks a known reason. That table gives V, J and clone size, and the DNA gave D and trimming. The sample contains 200,000 to 250,000 clones, roughly 87% of them found a single time. Clones ranked in the top ten supply about 12% of the sample.

Samples from volunteer blood donors who had recovered from COVID-19 were contributed by a second Seattle source. Collaborating institutions collected whole blood in K2EDTA tubes following their own protocols. Collaborator samples were shipped for TCRbeta analysis as frozen whole blood, isolated PBMCs, or DNA extracted from either sample type. The germline V gene encodes CDR1 KGHSH and CDR2 LQKENI. V is pared back by 10 bases and J by 0 bases, with 15 bases lying between the germline termini. The CDR3 runs 14 amino acids, cysteine and phenylalanine included. Just CDR3 DNA is preserved here, 42 bases in frame from base 1. What the work shows at the level of the full study, not this receptor alone: The amount of clinical and demographic metadata varied by source and participant and was provided uncurated.

The sample taken for sequencing was peripheral blood. The rearranged chain carries TRBV18 and TRBJ1-1, with the D gene not confidently named. The clonotype was recovered from a woman younger than 30 who had recovered from COVID-19. The nucleotide sequence reads TGTGCCACCCAACAAATGGGCCTGAACACTGAAGCTTTCTTT. Its protein is CATQQMGLNTEAFF.